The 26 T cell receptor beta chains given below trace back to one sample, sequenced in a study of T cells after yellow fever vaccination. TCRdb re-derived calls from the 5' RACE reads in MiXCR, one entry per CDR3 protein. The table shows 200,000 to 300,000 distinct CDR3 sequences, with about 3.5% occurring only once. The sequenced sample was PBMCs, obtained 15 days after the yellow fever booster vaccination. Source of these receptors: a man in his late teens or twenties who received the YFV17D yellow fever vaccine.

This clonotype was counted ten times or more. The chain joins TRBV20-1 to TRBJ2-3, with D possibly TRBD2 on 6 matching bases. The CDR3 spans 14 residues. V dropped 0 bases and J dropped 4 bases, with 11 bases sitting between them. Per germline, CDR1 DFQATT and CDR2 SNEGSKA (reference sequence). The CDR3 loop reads CSARDRRGSDTQYF. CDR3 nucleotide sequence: TGCAGTGCTAGAGATCGGAGGGGATCAGATACGCAGTATTTT.

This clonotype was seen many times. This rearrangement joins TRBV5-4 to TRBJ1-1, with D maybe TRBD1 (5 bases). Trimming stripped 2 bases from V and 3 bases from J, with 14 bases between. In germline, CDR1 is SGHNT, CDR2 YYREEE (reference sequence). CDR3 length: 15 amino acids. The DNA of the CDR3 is TGTGCCAGCAGCTTCAAATCGGGGGGGGACACTGAAGCTTTCTTT. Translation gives CASSFKSGGDTEAFF. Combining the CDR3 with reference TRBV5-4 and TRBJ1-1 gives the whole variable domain ETGVTQSPTHLIKTRGQQVTLRCSSQSGHNTVSWYQQALGQGPQFIFQYYREEENGRGNFPPRFSGLQFPNYSSELNVNALELDDSALYLCASSFKSGGDTEAFFGQGTRLTVV.

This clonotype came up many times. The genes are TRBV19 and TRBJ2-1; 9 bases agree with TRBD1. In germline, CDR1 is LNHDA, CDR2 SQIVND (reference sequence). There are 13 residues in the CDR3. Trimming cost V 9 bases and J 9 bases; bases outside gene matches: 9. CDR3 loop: CASLTGGRGEQFF. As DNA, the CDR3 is TGTGCCAGCCTGACAGGGGGACGGGGTGAGCAGTTCTTC. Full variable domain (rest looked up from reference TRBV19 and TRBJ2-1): DGGITQSPKYLFRKEGQNVTLSCEQNLNHDAMYWYRQDPGQGLRLIYYSQIVNDFQKGDIAEGYSVSREKKESFPLTVTSAQKNPTAFYLCASLTGGRGEQFFGPGTRLTVL.

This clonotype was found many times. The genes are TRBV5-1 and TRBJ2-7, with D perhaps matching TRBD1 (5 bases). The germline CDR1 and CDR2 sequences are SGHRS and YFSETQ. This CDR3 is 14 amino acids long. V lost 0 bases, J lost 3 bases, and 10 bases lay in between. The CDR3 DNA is TGCGCCAGCAGCTTGGAAGGGGATGGCTACGAGCAGTACGTC. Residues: CASSLEGDGYEQYV.

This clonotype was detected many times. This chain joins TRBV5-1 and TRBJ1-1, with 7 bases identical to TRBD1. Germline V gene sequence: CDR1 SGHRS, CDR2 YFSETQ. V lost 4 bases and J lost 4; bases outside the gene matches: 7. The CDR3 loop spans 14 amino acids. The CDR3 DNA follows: TGCGCCAGCAGCCCATGGGACAGACCCACTGAAGCTTTCTTT. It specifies CASSPWDRPTEAFF.

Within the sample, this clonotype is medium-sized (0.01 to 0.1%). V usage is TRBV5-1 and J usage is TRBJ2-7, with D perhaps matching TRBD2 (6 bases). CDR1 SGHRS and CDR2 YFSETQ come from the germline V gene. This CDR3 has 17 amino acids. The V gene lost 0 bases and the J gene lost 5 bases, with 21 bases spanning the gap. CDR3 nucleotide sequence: TGCGCCAGCAGCTTGGGATGGGCGTCTGGGGGGAAGGACGAGCAGTACTTC. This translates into CASSLGWASGGKDEQYF.

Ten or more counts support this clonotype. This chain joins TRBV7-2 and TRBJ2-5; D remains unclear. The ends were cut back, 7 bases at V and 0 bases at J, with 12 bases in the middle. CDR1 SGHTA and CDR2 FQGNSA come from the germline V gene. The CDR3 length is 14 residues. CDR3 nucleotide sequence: TGTGCCAGCACCCCCTCTAGGAACCAAGAGACCCAGTACTTC. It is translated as CASTPSRNQETQYF.

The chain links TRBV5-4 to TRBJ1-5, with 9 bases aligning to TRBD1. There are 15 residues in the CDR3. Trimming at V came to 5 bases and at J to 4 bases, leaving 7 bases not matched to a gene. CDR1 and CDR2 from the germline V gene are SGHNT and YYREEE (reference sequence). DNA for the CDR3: TGTGCCAGCAGACCGGACAGGGGAAGGAATCAGCCCCAGCATTTT. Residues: CASRPDRGRNQPQHF.

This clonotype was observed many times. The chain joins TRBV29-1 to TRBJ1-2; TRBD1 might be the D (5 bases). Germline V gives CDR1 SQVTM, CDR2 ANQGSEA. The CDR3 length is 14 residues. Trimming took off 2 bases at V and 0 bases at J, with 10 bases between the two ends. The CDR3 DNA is TGCAGCGTTGAACTGGGGGTGGCTAACTATGGCTACACCTTC. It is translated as CSVELGVANYGYTF.

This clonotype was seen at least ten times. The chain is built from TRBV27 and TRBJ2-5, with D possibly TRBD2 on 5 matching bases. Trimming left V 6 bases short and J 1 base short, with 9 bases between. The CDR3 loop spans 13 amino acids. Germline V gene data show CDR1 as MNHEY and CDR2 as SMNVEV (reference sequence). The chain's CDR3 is CASSPRGQETQYF. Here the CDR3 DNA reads TGTGCCAGCAGCCCCCGGGGCCAAGAGACCCAGTACTTC.

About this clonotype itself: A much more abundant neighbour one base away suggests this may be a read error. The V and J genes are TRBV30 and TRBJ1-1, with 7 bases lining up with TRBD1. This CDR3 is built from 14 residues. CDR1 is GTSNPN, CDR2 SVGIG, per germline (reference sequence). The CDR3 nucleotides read TGTGCCTGGAGCCCGGGACAGCCGAACACTGGAGCTTTCTTT. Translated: CAWSPGQPNTGAFF. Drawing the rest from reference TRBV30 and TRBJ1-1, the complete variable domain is SQTIHQWPATLVQPVGSPLSLECTVEGTSNPNLYWYRQAAGRGLQLLFYSVGIGQISSEVPQNLSASRPQDRQFILSSKKLLLSDSGFYLCAWSPGQPNTGAFFGQGTRLTVV.

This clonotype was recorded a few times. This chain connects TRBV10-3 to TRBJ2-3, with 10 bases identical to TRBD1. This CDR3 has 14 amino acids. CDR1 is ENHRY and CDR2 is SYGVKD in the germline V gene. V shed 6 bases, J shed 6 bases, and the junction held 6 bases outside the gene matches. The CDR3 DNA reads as TGTGCCATCAGCCTGACAGGGGGCGGGGATACGCAGTATTTT. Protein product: CAISLTGGGDTQYF.

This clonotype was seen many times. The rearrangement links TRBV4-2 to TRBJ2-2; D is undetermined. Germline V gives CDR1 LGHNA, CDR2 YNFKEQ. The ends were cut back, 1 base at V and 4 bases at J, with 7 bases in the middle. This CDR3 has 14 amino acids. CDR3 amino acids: CASSQVESTGELFF. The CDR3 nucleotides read TGTGCCAGCAGCCAAGTTGAAAGCACCGGGGAGCTGTTTTTT.

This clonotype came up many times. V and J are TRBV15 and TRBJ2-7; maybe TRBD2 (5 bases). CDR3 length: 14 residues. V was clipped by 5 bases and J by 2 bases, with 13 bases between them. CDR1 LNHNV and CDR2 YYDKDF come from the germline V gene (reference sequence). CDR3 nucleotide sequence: TGTGCCACCAGCCCGGGAAGAAGGGCCTACGAGCAGTACTTC. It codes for CATSPGRRAYEQYF.

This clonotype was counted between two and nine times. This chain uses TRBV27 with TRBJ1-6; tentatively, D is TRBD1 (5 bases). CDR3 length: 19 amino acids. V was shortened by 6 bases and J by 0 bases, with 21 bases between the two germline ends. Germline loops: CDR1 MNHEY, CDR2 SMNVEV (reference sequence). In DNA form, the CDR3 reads TGTGCCAGCAGACCCGACAGAACCAAGTTGAGCTCCTATAATTCACCCCTCCACTTT. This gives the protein CASRPDRTKLSSYNSPLHF.

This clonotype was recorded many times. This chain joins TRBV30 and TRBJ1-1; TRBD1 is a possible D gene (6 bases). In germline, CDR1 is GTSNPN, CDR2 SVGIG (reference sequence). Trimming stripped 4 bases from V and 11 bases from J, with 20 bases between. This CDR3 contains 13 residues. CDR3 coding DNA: TGTGCCTGGACCGCCCAGGTGGGGGCCTGGGCTTTCTTT. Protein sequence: CAWTAQVGAWAFF.

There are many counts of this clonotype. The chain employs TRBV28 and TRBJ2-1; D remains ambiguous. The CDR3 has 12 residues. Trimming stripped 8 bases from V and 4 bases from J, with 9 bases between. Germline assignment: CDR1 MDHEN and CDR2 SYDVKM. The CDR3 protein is CASGDGYNEQFF. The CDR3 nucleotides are TGTGCCAGCGGTGACGGTTACAATGAGCAGTTCTTC. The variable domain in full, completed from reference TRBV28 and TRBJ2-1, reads DVKVTQSSRYLVKRTGEKVFLECVQDMDHENMFWYRQDPGLGLRLIYFSYDVKMKEKGDIPEGYSVSREKKERFSLILESASTNQTSMYLCASGDGYNEQFFGPGTRLTVL.

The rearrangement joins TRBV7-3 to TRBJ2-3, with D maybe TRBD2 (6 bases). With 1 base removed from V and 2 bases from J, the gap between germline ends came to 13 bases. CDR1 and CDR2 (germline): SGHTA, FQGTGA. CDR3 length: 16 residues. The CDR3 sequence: CASSLNGLLATDTQYF. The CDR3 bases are TGTGCCAGCAGCTTAAACGGTTTACTAGCCACAGATACGCAGTATTTT.

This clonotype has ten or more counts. Here the CDR3 reads CASSLPPGEAFF. In nucleotides, the CDR3 is TGTGCCAGCAGTCTCCCTCCCGGGGAAGCTTTCTTT. This chain uses TRBV12-3 or TRBV12-4 with TRBJ1-1; D unresolved. The CDR3 covers 12 residues. Trimming left V 5 bases short and J 8 bases short, with 12 bases between.

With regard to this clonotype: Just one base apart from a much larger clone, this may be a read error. The CDR3 nucleotides read TGTGCCAGCAGCTTAGGTCTAAATTTTGAGCAGTTCTTC. It is translated as CASSLGLNFEQFF. V and J are TRBV7-9 and TRBJ2-1, with D uncertain. This CDR3 comprises 13 residues. Trimming cost V 1 base and J 9 bases, with 10 bases left between them. Per the germline V gene, CDR1 is SEHNR and CDR2 is FQNEAQ (reference sequence).

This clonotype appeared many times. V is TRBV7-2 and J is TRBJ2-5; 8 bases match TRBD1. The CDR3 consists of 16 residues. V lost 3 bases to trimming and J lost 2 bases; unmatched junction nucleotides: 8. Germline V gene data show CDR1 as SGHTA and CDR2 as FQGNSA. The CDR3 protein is CASSLDATGAQETQYF. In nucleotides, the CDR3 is TGTGCCAGCAGCTTGGACGCGACAGGGGCGCAAGAGACCCAGTACTTC.

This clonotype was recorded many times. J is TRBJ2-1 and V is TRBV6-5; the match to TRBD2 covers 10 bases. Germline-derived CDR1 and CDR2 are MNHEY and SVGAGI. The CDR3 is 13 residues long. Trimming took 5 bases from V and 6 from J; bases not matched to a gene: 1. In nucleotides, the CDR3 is TGTGCCAGCAGTAGACTAGCGGGCAATGAGCAGTTCTTC. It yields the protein CASSRLAGNEQFF.

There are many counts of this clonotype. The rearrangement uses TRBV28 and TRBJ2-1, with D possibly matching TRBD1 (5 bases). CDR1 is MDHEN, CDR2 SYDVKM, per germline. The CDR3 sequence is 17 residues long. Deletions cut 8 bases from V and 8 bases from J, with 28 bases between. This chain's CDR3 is CASGYNQGFQSIHEQFF. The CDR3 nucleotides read TGTGCCAGCGGCTACAACCAGGGTTTCCAATCCATTCATGAGCAGTTCTTC.

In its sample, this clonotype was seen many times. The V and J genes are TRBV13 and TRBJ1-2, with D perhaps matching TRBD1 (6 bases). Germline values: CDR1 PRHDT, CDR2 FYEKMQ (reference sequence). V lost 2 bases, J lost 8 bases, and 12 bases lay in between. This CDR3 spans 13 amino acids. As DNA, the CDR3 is TGTGCCAGCAGCTTACGGGGGGCCAGGGGCTACACCTTC. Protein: CASSLRGARGYTF.

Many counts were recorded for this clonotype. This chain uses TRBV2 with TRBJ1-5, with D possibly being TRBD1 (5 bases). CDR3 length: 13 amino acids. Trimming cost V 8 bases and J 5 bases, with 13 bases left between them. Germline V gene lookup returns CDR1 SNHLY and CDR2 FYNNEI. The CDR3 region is CASGRGGHQPQHF. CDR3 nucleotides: TGTGCCAGCGGAAGGGGAGGGCATCAGCCCCAGCATTTT.

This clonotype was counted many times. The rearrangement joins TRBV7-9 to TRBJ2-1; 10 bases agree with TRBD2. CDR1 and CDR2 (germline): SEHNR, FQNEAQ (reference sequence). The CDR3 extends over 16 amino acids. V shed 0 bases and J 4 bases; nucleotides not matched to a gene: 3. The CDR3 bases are TGTGCCAGCAGCTTAGCCCTAGCGGGGGCGTACAATGAGCAGTTCTTC. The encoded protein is CASSLALAGAYNEQFF.